This T cell receptor (beta chain) originates from a study of radiation and T cells in renal cell carcinoma. The germline gives CDR1 SGHRS, CDR2 YFSETQ. Trimming left V 0 bases short and J 6 bases short, with 12 bases between. CDR3 length: 14 amino acids. This clone is a singleton in its sample. Its antigen is not known. This table comes from immunoSEQ multiplex PCR, and its TCRdb copy is limited to in-frame clones, with some not included. The data show over 55,000 clones, with around three quarters seen just once and about 7% held by the top ten. Study outcomes and limitations: Top tumor clonotypes rose in blood 2 weeks post-radiation, then contracted. Without pretreatment biopsies, baseline tumor clonotype presence was undetermined.

Documented time point: blood 2 weeks post-SBRT. Treatment: 15 Gy SBRT to primary tumor, nephrectomy 4 weeks later. Clear cell pathology was present in this patient's renal cell carcinoma. This TCR derives from a man in his fifties or sixties with renal cell carcinoma. The specimen comprised blood, sampled from a patient whose treatment included radiotherapy and nephrectomy. This chain links TRBV5-1 with TRBJ1-2, with TRBD1 as a possible D gene (5 bases). The CDR3 loop reads CASSLAPTDDGYTF. CDR3 DNA sequence: TGCGCCAGCAGCTTGGCCCCGACAGACGATGGCTACACCTTC.